This TCR beta chain was retrieved from a study of T cell changes during pregnancy in multiple sclerosis (dated by TCRdb to between 2019 and 2020). With regard to the full study: The study examined how the T cell repertoire changed over the course of pregnancy in women with multiple sclerosis.

The library was prepared using the immunoSEQ multiplex PCR assay. TCRdb carries this immuneACCESS record with in-frame sequences only. Its versions omit some clonotypes, under half of them owing to an unresolved V gene in the studies checked, with the rest unexplained. The sample has nearly 40,000 clones on record, roughly nine tenths of them singletons. Clones ranked in the top ten supply less than 0.8% of the sample. The germline V gene (reference sequence) supplies CDR1 LNHNV and CDR2 YYDKDF. Its CDR3 holds 15 amino acids, cysteine through phenylalanine. Just CDR3 DNA is preserved here, 45 bases in frame from base 1. Trimming leaves V shorter by 1 base and J shorter by 1 base, with the junction holding 2 bases beyond the gene matches. To note about this clone: Its antigen remains unidentified. Per-nucleotide qualities are absent, and no much larger clonotype sits a single base away.

This TCR derives from a female donor with multiple sclerosis, enrolled in a pregnancy study. Specimen: CD4+ T cells from peripheral blood mononuclear cells, collected before pregnancy. The sequence is built from TRBV15 and TRBJ2-7; 9 of the junction bases match TRBD1. CDR3 sequence: CATSRAGQGSYEQYF. The nucleotides read TGTGCCACCAGCAGAGCTGGACAGGGGTCCTACGAGCAGTACTTC.